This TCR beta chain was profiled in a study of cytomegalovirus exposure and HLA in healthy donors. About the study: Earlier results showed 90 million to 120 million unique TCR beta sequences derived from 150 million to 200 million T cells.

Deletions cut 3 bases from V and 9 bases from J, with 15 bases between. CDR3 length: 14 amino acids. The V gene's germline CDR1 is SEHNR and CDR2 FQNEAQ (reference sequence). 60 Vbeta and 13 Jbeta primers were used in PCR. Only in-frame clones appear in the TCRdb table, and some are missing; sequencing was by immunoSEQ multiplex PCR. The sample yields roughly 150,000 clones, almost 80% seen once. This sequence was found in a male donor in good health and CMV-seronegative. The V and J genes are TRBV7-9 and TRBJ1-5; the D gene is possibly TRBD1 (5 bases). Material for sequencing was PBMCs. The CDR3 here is CASSLRDGAAPQHF. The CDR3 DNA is TGTGCCAGCAGCTTGCGGGACGGCGCGGCGCCCCAGCATTTT.